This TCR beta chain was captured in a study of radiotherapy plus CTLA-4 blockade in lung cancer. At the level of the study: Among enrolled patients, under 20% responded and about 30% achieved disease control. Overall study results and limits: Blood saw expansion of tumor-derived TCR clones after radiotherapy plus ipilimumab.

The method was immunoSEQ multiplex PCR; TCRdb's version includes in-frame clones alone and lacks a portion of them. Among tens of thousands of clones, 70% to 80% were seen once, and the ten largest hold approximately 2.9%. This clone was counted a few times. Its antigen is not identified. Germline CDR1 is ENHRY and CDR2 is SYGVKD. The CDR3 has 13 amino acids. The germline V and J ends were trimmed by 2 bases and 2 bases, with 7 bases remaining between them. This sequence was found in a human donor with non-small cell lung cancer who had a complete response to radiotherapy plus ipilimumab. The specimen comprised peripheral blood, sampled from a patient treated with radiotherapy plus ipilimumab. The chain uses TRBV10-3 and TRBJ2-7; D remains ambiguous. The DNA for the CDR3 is TGTGCCATCAGTGAGGGGCAGCCCTACGAGCAGTACTTC. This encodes CAISEGQPYEQYF.